Listed below are T cell receptor beta chains from one sample, sequenced in a study of cytomegalovirus exposure and HLA in healthy donors. Some clones are missing from TCRdb's copy, which holds only in-frame ones; the method was immunoSEQ multiplex PCR. Of 110,000 to 150,000 clones listed, about 70% are singletons. The sample taken for sequencing was PBMCs. Source of these receptors: an older woman in good health and CMV-seropositive. CDR3s include the opening cysteine and the closing phenylalanine or tryptophan. The order of the fields is J gene, clone size, D gene, CDR3 length, V gene, CDR3 protein, CDR3 DNA. The D gene is left open where the match is weak. Rows give clone size only sometimes, using once, few, many, or a class for an expanded clone.

TRBJ2-1,.,TRBD2,15,TRBV9,CASSAGLAGLTQQFF,TGTGCCAGCAGCGCTGGACTAGCGGGTCTAACCCAGCAGTTCTTC
TRBJ2-7,.,TRBD2,14,TRBV7-3,CASSPGLAGVEQYF,TGTGCCAGCAGCCCGGGACTAGCGGGAGTCGAGCAGTACTTC
TRBJ2-3,.,.,12,TRBV15,CATSRTGTLQYF,TGTGCCACCAGCAGAACCGGGACATTGCAGTATTTT
TRBJ1-1,few,TRBD1,15,TRBV6-1,CASSGRDRGYTEAFF,TGTGCCAGCAGTGGGAGGGACAGGGGTTACACTGAAGCTTTCTTT
TRBJ1-2,.,.,11,TRBV2,CASSFRGGYTF,TGTGCCAGCAGTTTCAGGGGCGGCTACACCTTC
TRBJ2-1,few,TRBD2,14,TRBV18,CASSLPGLAGEQFF,TGTGCCAGCTCACTACCGGGACTAGCGGGAGAGCAGTTCTTC
TRBJ1-5,.,.,15,TRBV4-1,CASSPSDPGDQPQHF,TGCGCCAGCAGCCCTTCGGACCCGGGGGACCAGCCCCAGCATTTT
TRBJ1-4,.,TRBD1,16,TRBV6-1,CASSEASGTANEKLFF,TGTGCCAGCAGTGAAGCGTCCGGGACAGCGAATGAAAAACTGTTTTTT
TRBJ1-5,.,TRBD1,13,TRBV6-5,CASGRGQDQPQHF,TGTGCCTCGGGCAGGGGGCAAGATCAGCCCCAGCATTTT
TRBJ2-7,.,.,15,TRBV6-1,CASSVGFNPGYEQYF,TGTGCCAGCAGTGTAGGTTTTAATCCGGGCTACGAGCAGTACTTC
TRBJ1-5,.,.,18,TRBV5-4,CASSSTPGGPNSNQPQHF,TGTGCCAGCAGCTCTACCCCCGGGGGACCGAATAGCAATCAGCCCCAGCATTTT
TRBJ2-3,.,.,13,TRBV27,CASSSSSTDTQYF,TGTGCCAGCAGTTCCTCTAGCACAGATACGCAGTATTTT
TRBJ2-7,.,.,11,TRBV20-1,CSARTSYEQYF,TGCAGTGCTCGGACTTCCTACGAGCAGTACTTC
TRBJ1-2,.,TRBD1,10,TRBV20-1,CSALGQTYTF,TGCAGTGCTTTGGGACAGACCTACACCTTC
TRBJ2-5,.,.,12,TRBV30,CAWSAGLETQYF,TGTGCCTGGAGTGCGGGGTTAGAGACCCAGTACTTC
TRBJ1-2,few,TRBD1,15,TRBV18,CASSPQRQGNYGYTF,TGTGCCAGCTCACCCCAGAGACAGGGAAACTATGGCTACACCTTC
TRBJ2-3,.,TRBD2,13,TRBV5-1,CATSHGRADTQYF,TGCGCCACCAGCCACGGGAGGGCAGATACGCAGTATTTT
TRBJ1-2,few,.,13,TRBV28,CASTRGQWEGYTF,TGTGCCAGCACCAGAGGCCAATGGGAGGGCTACACCTTC
TRBJ2-5,.,.,13,TRBV30,CAWSLQGRETQYF,TGTGCCTGGAGTCTACAGGGTAGGGAGACCCAGTACTTC
TRBJ1-1,.,.,17,TRBV7-2,CASSYDRNLLVNTEAFF,TGTGCCAGCAGCTACGACAGAAATTTACTTGTGAACACTGAAGCTTTCTTT
TRBJ2-1,few,.,16,TRBV11-3,CASSSRRGGGSAEQFF,TGTGCCAGCAGCTCACGAAGGGGGGGAGGATCTGCTGAGCAGTTCTTC
TRBJ2-3,.,.,13,TRBV6-1,CASSPMGVDTQYF,TGTGCCAGCAGTCCAATGGGAGTAGATACGCAGTATTTT
TRBJ2-6,.,TRBD1,17,TRBV28,CASSQGTGWAGANVLTF,TGTGCCAGCAGCCAAGGGACAGGCTGGGCTGGGGCCAACGTCCTGACTTTC
TRBJ1-2,.,TRBD1,16,TRBV5-6,CASSPPSGDSNYGYTF,TGTGCCAGCAGCCCCCCTTCTGGGGACAGTAACTATGGCTACACCTTC
TRBJ2-2,.,.,16,TRBV7-9,CASSLAVTANTGELFF,TGTGCCAGCAGCTTAGCGGTGACTGCGAACACCGGGGAGCTGTTTTTT
TRBJ1-4,few,.,15,TRBV5-1,CASSLSGTGNEKLFF,TGCGCCAGCAGCTTATCCGGGACTGGGAATGAAAAACTGTTTTTT
TRBJ1-5,.,.,14,TRBV28,CASGREYSNQPQHF,TGTGCCAGCGGGCGCGAATATAGCAATCAGCCCCAGCATTTT
TRBJ1-1,.,TRBD1,16,TRBV28,CASFLQGQGAATEAFF,TGTGCCAGCTTTCTTCAGGGGCAGGGGGCAGCCACTGAAGCTTTCTTT
TRBJ1-1,.,.,13,TRBV12-5,CASGLSVSTEAFF,TGTGCTAGTGGTTTGTCCGTGAGCACTGAAGCTTTCTTT
TRBJ2-1,.,TRBD2,15,TRBV30,CAWSVPGLGGHEQFF,TGTGCCTGGAGTGTCCCGGGACTAGGCGGCCATGAGCAGTTCTTC
TRBJ1-3,.,.,12,TRBV7-9,CASSSVINTIYF,TGTGCCAGCAGCTCAGTAATAAACACCATATATTTT
TRBJ2-7,few,.,11,TRBV7-8,CATGSSYEQYF,TGTGCCACCGGGTCGTCCTACGAGCAGTACTTC
TRBJ1-1,.,.,13,TRBV19,CASSRARNTEAFF,TGTGCCAGTAGTAGAGCCCGTAACACTGAAGCTTTCTTT
TRBJ2-1,once,TRBD2,17,TRBV4-2,CASSQDQLAGGMNEQFF,TGTGCCAGCAGCCAAGACCAACTAGCGGGAGGGATGAATGAGCAGTTCTTC
TRBJ1-1,.,TRBD1,16,TRBV28,CASSTSGGTGDTEAFF,TGTGCCAGCAGTACCTCAGGGGGGACGGGGGACACTGAAGCTTTCTTT
TRBJ1-1,.,.,15,TRBV27,CASIENRTENTEAFF,TGTGCCAGCATCGAAAATAGGACAGAGAACACTGAAGCTTTCTTT
TRBJ1-1,.,.,13,TRBV2,CASSEQGNTEAFF,TGTGCCAGCAGTGAGCAGGGTAATACTGAAGCTTTCTTT
TRBJ1-5,few,.,12,TRBV28,CASTVGNQPQHF,TGTGCCAGCACCGTTGGCAATCAGCCCCAGCATTTT
TRBJ1-5,.,TRBD1,13,TRBV30,CAWDTGGGQPQHF,TGTGCCTGGGATACAGGGGGCGGCCAGCCCCAGCATTTT
TRBJ1-5,.,TRBD1,15,TRBV28,CASSLIRGQTQPQHF,TGTGCCAGCAGTTTAATCAGGGGGCAGACTCAGCCCCAGCATTTT
TRBJ2-2,.,TRBD2,16,TRBV27,CASSFRLAGRAGELFF,TGTGCCAGCAGTTTTAGGCTAGCGGGAAGGGCCGGGGAGCTGTTTTTT
TRBJ2-1,few,.,16,TRBV18,CASSPPGSGTYNEQFF,TGTGCCAGCTCACCACCAGGGAGTGGCACCTACAATGAGCAGTTCTTC
TRBJ2-6,once,.,17,TRBV11-2,CASTLAILGGRANVLTF,TGTGCCAGCACCCTGGCAATCCTCGGAGGACGGGCCAACGTCCTGACTTTC
TRBJ2-5,.,TRBD1,15,TRBV6-1,CASSGADRGQETQYF,TGTGCCAGCAGTGGTGCAGACAGGGGGCAAGAGACCCAGTACTTC
TRBJ2-2,.,.,16,TRBV9,CASSTGPGRGTGELFF,TGTGCCAGCAGCACAGGGCCAGGGCGAGGCACCGGGGAGCTGTTTTTT
TRBJ1-2,.,TRBD1,15,TRBV5-1,CASSLDRGRIGGYTF,TGCGCCAGCAGCTTGGACAGGGGGCGAATAGGTGGCTACACCTTC
TRBJ1-4,few,TRBD1,17,TRBV19,CASSLQGASGTNEKLFF,TGTGCCAGTAGCCTGCAGGGGGCGTCGGGGACTAATGAAAAACTGTTTTTT
TRBJ2-1,.,TRBD2,17,TRBV5-1,CASSLGLLAVSTDEQFF,TGCGCCAGCAGCTTGGGGCTGCTAGCGGTCTCGACGGATGAGCAGTTCTTC
TRBJ2-2,.,.,15,TRBV2,CASSEVGVGTGELFF,TGTGCCAGCAGTGAAGTCGGGGTCGGGACCGGGGAGCTGTTTTTT
TRBJ2-3,.,.,12,TRBV6-5,CASRGATDTQYF,TGTGCCAGCAGGGGGGCGACAGATACGCAGTATTTT